One and the same sample provided the 31 T cell receptor beta chains below, sequenced in a study of preoperative IRX-2 immunotherapy in early breast cancer (dated by TCRdb to the late 2010s). The library was built by means of the immunoSEQ multiplex PCR assay. Here the immuneACCESS table is served through TCRdb, limited to in-frame sequences with V and J called. Missing clones are a known gap in these copies; in checked studies unresolved V genes cover under half, and the rest lacks a known reason. The sample table holds about 43,000 clones, of which about 95% were seen once. Around 1.6% of the sample lies in the top ten. The treatment or condition label corresponds to: preoperative locoregional IRX-2 cytokine immunotherapy. The material sequenced was tumor tissue, taken after IRX-2 immunotherapy. The receptors here all came from a human donor with breast cancer.

The V call is TRBV4-3, the J call TRBJ2-3, with D maybe TRBD2 (7 bases). Germline CDR1 LGHNA, CDR2 YSLEER. The V end was cut by 4 bases, the J end by 0 bases, with 26 bases between. The length of the CDR3 is 20 residues. CDR3 residues: CASSPHLVARGAISTDTQYF. In DNA, the CDR3 is TGCGCCAGCAGCCCGCACTTAGTGGCCCGGGGGGCAATTAGCACAGATACGCAGTATTTT.

This clone was seen a single time. The gene calls are TRBV16 and TRBJ2-1; unclear D gene. The germline V and J ends were trimmed by 4 bases and 6 bases, with 7 bases remaining between them. Germline assignment: CDR1 KGHSY and CDR2 FQNENV. The CDR3 is 12 amino acids. The CDR3 DNA reads as TGTGCCAGCAGCCCTTACAGCAATGAGCAGTTCTTC. This codes for CASSPYSNEQFF.

This chain joins TRBV7-6 and TRBJ1-1, with D hard to call. From germline, CDR1 is SGHVS and CDR2 FNYEAQ. The V end lost 0 bases, the J end lost 1 base, and 9 bases lay between the germline ends. This CDR3 is 15 amino acids long. CDR3 residues: CASSLAHGRNTEAFF. CDR3 DNA: TGTGCCAGCAGCTTAGCGCACGGCAGGAACACTGAAGCTTTCTTT.

The V and J genes are TRBV6-5 and TRBJ1-4; D is undetermined. Germline V gene lookup returns CDR1 MNHEY and CDR2 SVGAGI. The ends were cut back, 0 bases at V and 14 bases at J, with 16 bases in the middle. The CDR3 runs to 14 residues. This CDR3 reads CASSYSPPTHGLFF. The CDR3 coding sequence is TGTGCCAGCAGTTACTCACCGCCGACTCACGGGCTGTTTTTT.

This clone has just one count. This chain connects TRBV27 to TRBJ2-7, with TRBD2 matching over 8 bases. Looked up from germline, CDR1 is MNHEY and CDR2 is SMNVEV (reference sequence). The CDR3 sequence is 14 residues long. The trim removed 3 bases at V and 4 bases at J, leaving 5 bases unmatched. The DNA for the CDR3 is TGTGCCAGCAGTTTGGGGACTAGAGGTTACGAGCAGTACTTC. It yields the protein CASSLGTRGYEQYF.

This chain connects TRBV5-6 to TRBJ1-1, with D maybe TRBD1 (6 bases). V shed 8 bases and J shed 0 bases, with 14 bases lying between them. The V gene's germline CDR1 is SGHDT and CDR2 YYEEEE. There are 14 residues in the CDR3. The CDR3 DNA follows: TGTGCCAGGGTAAAAGGACAGATGAACACTGAAGCTTTCTTT. It translates to CARVKGQMNTEAFF.

The chain joins TRBV7-9 to TRBJ1-2, with D possibly matching TRBD1 (6 bases). Looked up from germline, CDR1 is SEHNR and CDR2 is FQNEAQ (reference sequence). The CDR3 is made up of 14 amino acids. Trimming removed 0 bases from V and 5 bases from J, with 10 bases in between. The CDR3 sequence: CASSLAQGFYGYTF. The CDR3 DNA sequence: TGTGCCAGCAGCTTAGCTCAGGGGTTTTATGGCTACACCTTC.

The chain links TRBV13 to TRBJ1-2, with 10 bases matching TRBD1. The J segment lost 6 bases and the V segment lost 2 bases, leaving 3 bases of the junction unmatched. This CDR3 comprises 14 residues. Germline V gene data show CDR1 as PRHDT and CDR2 as FYEKMQ (reference sequence). CDR3 residues: CASSLRTGGHGYTF. The CDR3 coding sequence is TGTGCCAGCAGCTTAAGGACAGGGGGGCATGGCTACACCTTC.

The V call is TRBV11-2, the J call TRBJ2-1; no reliable D call. The V and J ends lost 5 bases and 4 bases respectively, with 12 bases between them. Germline CDR1 is SGHAT and CDR2 is FQNNGV. The CDR3 extends over 14 amino acids. CDR3 sequence: CASSQTVGYNEQFF. CDR3 sequence (DNA): TGTGCCAGCAGCCAAACCGTGGGTTACAATGAGCAGTTCTTC. The entire variable domain, with the rest obtained from reference TRBV11-2 and TRBJ2-1, is as follows: EAGVAQSPRYKIIEKRQSVAFWCNPISGHATLYWYQQILGQGPKLLIQFQNNGVVDDSQLPKDRFSAERLKGVDSTLKIQPAKLEDSAVYLCASSQTVGYNEQFFGPGTRLTVL.

This clone was seen just once. The V gene is TRBV19, the J gene TRBJ1-5; no clear D gene. V shed 0 bases and J shed 0 bases, with 6 bases lying between them. The CDR3 has 15 amino acids. Germline V gene data show CDR1 as LNHDA and CDR2 as SQIVND (reference sequence). The CDR3 reads CASSIDYNSNQPQHF. Written as DNA, the CDR3 is TGTGCCAGTAGTATAGACTACAATAGCAATCAGCCCCAGCATTTT.

The chain employs TRBV5-1 and TRBJ2-6; TRBD1 matches 11 bases. The CDR3 spans 16 residues. Unmatched junction bases numbered 2, after V lost 2 bases and J lost 4 bases. Germline V gene data show CDR1 as SGHRS and CDR2 as YFSETQ. CDR3 in DNA: TGCGCCAGCAGCTTTGGACAGGGGGCAGGGGCCAACGTCCTGACTTTC. This sequence encodes CASSFGQGAGANVLTF.

This clone occurred once. The chain joins TRBV15 to TRBJ1-1, with unresolved D. The CDR3 runs to 14 residues. In germline, CDR1 is LNHNV, CDR2 YYDKDF (reference sequence). The V end lost 4 bases, the J end lost 4 bases, and 13 bases lay between the germline ends. Written as DNA, the CDR3 is TGTGCCACCAGCATAAACTCCCTGGGCACTGAAGCTTTCTTT. As protein: CATSINSLGTEAFF.

This clone showed up just a few times. The V and J genes are TRBV5-1 and TRBJ2-7; TRBD1 might be the D (5 bases). The V end lost 0 bases, the J end lost 1 base, and 11 bases lay between the germline ends. Germline CDR1 and CDR2: SGHRS and YFSETQ. The CDR3 is 15 residues long. CDR3 sequence (DNA): TGCGCCAGCAGCTTGGCCGCAGGGTTGTCCTACGAGCAGTACTTC. Protein: CASSLAAGLSYEQYF.

This rearrangement joins TRBV10-3 to TRBJ1-3; 7 bases fit TRBD1. CDR1 and CDR2 from the germline V gene are ENHRY and SYGVKD. CDR3 length: 14 amino acids. J was trimmed by 0 bases and V by 8 bases; bases with no gene match: 4. The CDR3 loop reads CAIGTEGSGNTIYF. The CDR3 DNA sequence: TGTGCCATCGGGACAGAGGGCTCTGGAAACACCATATATTTT.

The chain employs TRBV7-9 and TRBJ1-5; perhaps TRBD1 as D (5 bases). Germline values: CDR1 SEHNR, CDR2 FQNEAQ (reference sequence). V lost 5 bases and J 1 base, leaving 9 bases between the germline ends. The CDR3 spans 14 residues. The CDR3 reads CASSNRDSNQPQHF. Here the CDR3 DNA reads TGTGCCAGCAGCAACCGGGACAGCAATCAGCCCCAGCATTTT.

This rearrangement joins TRBV18 to TRBJ2-1; 7 nucleotides align to TRBD2. The germline V gene has CDR1 KGHSH and CDR2 LQKENI. Unmatched junction bases numbered 16, after V lost 3 bases and J lost 8 bases. This CDR3 spans 17 amino acids. CDR3 protein: CASSPGLEGSLRDEQFF. For the CDR3, the DNA is TGTGCCAGCTCACCCGGACTAGAAGGAAGTCTCAGGGATGAGCAGTTCTTC. The full variable domain, its missing parts supplied by reference TRBV18 and TRBJ2-1, is NAGVMQNPRHLVRRRGQEARLRCSPMKGHSHVYWYRQLPEEGLKFMVYLQKENIIDESGMPKERFSAEFPKEGPSILRIQQVVRGDSAAYFCASSPGLEGSLRDEQFFGPGTRLTVL.

V is TRBV11-3 and J is TRBJ2-1; 11 bases line up with TRBD2. With V trimmed by 5 bases and J by 5 bases, 8 bases remained unmatched. The CDR3 runs to 16 residues. Per the germline V gene, CDR1 is SGHNT and CDR2 is YENEEA. The CDR3 is CASSGGTSGVNNEQFF. In nucleotides, the CDR3 is TGTGCCAGCAGCGGGGGGACTAGCGGAGTGAACAATGAGCAGTTCTTC.

This sequence joins TRBV7-2 and TRBJ1-6; no clear D. Germline CDR1 reads SGHTA; CDR2 reads FQGNSA. The CDR3 runs 13 residues. V gave up 3 bases and J gave up 7 bases, with 7 bases separating them. CDR3 sequence reads: CASSFMGNSPLHF. Here the CDR3 DNA reads TGTGCCAGCAGCTTTATGGGAAATTCACCCCTCCACTTT.

The rearrangement uses TRBV11-2 and TRBJ1-1; D is ambiguous. V was pared by 5 bases and J by 0 bases, with 7 bases between. CDR3 length: 13 residues. Germline CDR1 is SGHAT and CDR2 is FQNNGV. CDR3 residues: CASSPFVNTEAFF. The CDR3 nucleotides are TGTGCCAGCAGCCCCTTTGTGAACACTGAAGCTTTCTTT. Based on the CDR3 plus reference TRBV11-2 and TRBJ1-1, the full variable domain is EAGVAQSPRYKIIEKRQSVAFWCNPISGHATLYWYQQILGQGPKLLIQFQNNGVVDDSQLPKDRFSAERLKGVDSTLKIQPAKLEDSAVYLCASSPFVNTEAFFGQGTRLTVV.

The genes are TRBV7-9 and TRBJ2-1; D remains ambiguous. Germline CDR1 is SEHNR and CDR2 is FQNEAQ (reference sequence). The CDR3 sequence is 14 residues long. V gave up 1 base and J gave up 7 bases, with 11 bases separating them. The CDR3: CASSLGSGWNEQFF. The CDR3 bases are TGTGCCAGCAGCTTAGGATCTGGTTGGAATGAGCAGTTCTTC. The full variable domain, with the rest looked up from reference TRBV7-9 and TRBJ2-1, is DTGVSQNPRHKITKRGQNVTFRCDPISEHNRLYWYRQTLGQGPEFLTYFQNEAQLEKSRLLSDRFSAERPKGSFSTLEIQRTEQGDSAMYLCASSLGSGWNEQFFGPGTRLTVL.

V is TRBV18 and J is TRBJ2-3; D call uncertain. Trimming pared 3 bases from V and 2 bases from J, leaving 0 bases between. The length of the CDR3 is 11 residues. Per the germline V gene, CDR1 is KGHSH and CDR2 is LQKENI. CDR3 sequence reads: CASSPTDTQYF. CDR3 sequence (DNA): TGTGCCAGCTCACCCACAGATACGCAGTATTTT.

This clone was detected only once. The chain is built from TRBV27 and TRBJ2-1, with D perhaps matching TRBD2 (6 bases). V was cut by 3 bases and J by 0 bases, with 9 bases left in between. Germline V gene sequence: CDR1 MNHEY, CDR2 SMNVEV (reference sequence). The CDR3 sequence is 15 residues long. The CDR3, as DNA: TGTGCCAGCAGTTTCGGGGGTTACTCCTACAATGAGCAGTTCTTC. As protein: CASSFGGYSYNEQFF.

This chain uses TRBV30 with TRBJ2-5; 10 positions match TRBD2. The V gene end was trimmed by 5 bases and the J gene end by 4 bases; junction bases not matched to a gene: 19. Germline V gene data show CDR1 as GTSNPN and CDR2 as SVGIG (reference sequence). The CDR3 has 18 amino acids. CDR3 sequence: CAWGGARAGGPFGETQYF. In DNA, the CDR3 is TGTGCCTGGGGGGGGGCCCGAGCGGGAGGGCCGTTTGGAGAGACCCAGTACTTC.

V gene TRBV11-2 combines with J gene TRBJ2-6; TRBD1 agrees at 10 bases. The J segment lost 4 bases and the V segment lost 4 bases, leaving 13 bases of the junction unmatched. The germline V gene has CDR1 SGHAT and CDR2 FQNNGV. CDR3 length equals 19 residues. CDR3 nucleotides: TGTGCCAGCAGCTGGGGACAGGGGACCTCAGCCCCCGGGGCCAACGTCCTGACTTTC. Its protein is CASSWGQGTSAPGANVLTF.

The chain carries TRBV6-5 and TRBJ2-5, with D maybe TRBD2 (5 bases). The J call may be mistaken, given a closer DNA end match to TRBJ2-7. The CDR3 sequence is 14 residues long. CDR1 and CDR2 from the germline V gene are MNHEY and SVGAGI. CDR3: CASSHAGVDYEQYF. In nucleotides, the CDR3 is TGTGCCAGCAGCCACGCGGGTGTGGACTACGAGCAGTACTTC.

CDR3 sequence: CASRTGTAGNTIYF. The CDR3 nucleotides are TGCGCCAGCAGAACCGGGACGGCTGGAAACACCATATATTTT. The chain is built from TRBV10-2 and TRBJ1-3; a possible D gene is TRBD1 (5 bases). With 6 bases removed from V and 2 bases from J, the gap between germline ends came to 11 bases. This CDR3 has 14 residues. Germline V gene data show CDR1 as WSHSY and CDR2 as SAAADI.

The V gene is TRBV19, the J gene TRBJ2-1; 13 bases align to TRBD2. The CDR3 sequence is 18 residues long. Trimming at V came to 5 bases and at J to 2 bases, leaving 9 bases not matched to a gene. CDR1 is LNHDA and CDR2 is SQIVND in the germline V gene (reference sequence). The CDR3 here is CASSAGTSGTRPYNEQFF. CDR3 nucleotide sequence: TGTGCCAGTAGTGCCGGGACTAGCGGGACAAGGCCCTACAATGAGCAGTTCTTC. The full variable domain, rest sourced from reference TRBV19 and TRBJ2-1, is DGGITQSPKYLFRKEGQNVTLSCEQNLNHDAMYWYRQDPGQGLRLIYYSQIVNDFQKGDIAEGYSVSREKKESFPLTVTSAQKNPTAFYLCASSAGTSGTRPYNEQFFGPGTRLTVL.

The chain is built from TRBV11-2 and TRBJ1-1, with D possibly matching TRBD1 (6 bases). The CDR3 totals 13 residues. The V gene lost 5 bases and the J gene lost 1 base, with 8 bases spanning the gap. The germline V gene has CDR1 SGHAT and CDR2 FQNNGV. As DNA, the CDR3 is TGTGCCAGCAGCAAGGGACAGAACACTGAAGCTTTCTTT. Translated, it gives CASSKGQNTEAFF.

This clone was seen only once. This sequence joins TRBV5-4 and TRBJ2-3; D unclear. Germline V gene lookup returns CDR1 SGHNT and CDR2 YYREEE (reference sequence). This CDR3 has 13 residues. V was pared by 0 bases and J by 6 bases, with 8 bases between. CDR3 nucleotide sequence: TGTGCCAGCAGCTTGGAGCCCCAGGATACGCAGTATTTT. It is translated as CASSLEPQDTQYF.

The chain has TRBV9 and TRBJ2-3; D uncertain. This CDR3 comprises 11 residues. V shed 4 bases and J shed 2 bases, with 2 bases lying between them. Per germline, CDR1 SGDLS and CDR2 YYNGEE. The CDR3 DNA follows: TGTGCCAGCAGCATCACAGATACGCAGTATTTT. It translates to CASSITDTQYF.

V and J are TRBV15 and TRBJ1-1, with TRBD1 matching 7 bases. Germline lookup yields CDR1 LNHNV and CDR2 YYDKDF (reference sequence). The length of the CDR3 is 12 residues. Trimming removed 5 bases from V and 5 bases from J; junction bases left unmatched: 2. For the CDR3, the DNA is TGTGCCACCAGCCCAGGGGGAACTGAAGCTTTCTTT. Amino acids: CATSPGGTEAFF. The full variable domain, with the rest looked up from reference TRBV15 and TRBJ1-1, is DAMVIQNPRYQVTQFGKPVTLSCSQTLNHNVMYWYQQKSSQAPKLLFHYYDKDFNNEADTPDNFQSRRPNTSFCFLDIRSPGLGDTAMYLCATSPGGTEAFFGQGTRLTVV.